This T cell receptor (beta chain) was documented in a study of blood T cell repertoires in COVID-19. TCRdb's copy holds only in-frame clones and misses some; the assay was immunoSEQ multiplex PCR. The repertoire includes 200,000 to 250,000 clones, less than 85% of them detected once, and 5.5% to 7% sits in the top ten. CDR1 is MDHEN, CDR2 SYDVKM, per germline. V shed 3 bases and J shed 7 bases, with 6 bases lying between them. This CDR3 is 12 amino acids long. This TCR came from a woman aged 65 to 85 with acute or convalescent COVID-19. Sequenced: peripheral blood. The rearrangement joins TRBV28 to TRBJ2-2; no clear D. CDR3 loop: CASSFLSGELFF. CDR3 DNA sequence: TGTGCCAGCAGTTTTTTGAGCGGGGAGCTGTTTTTT.